The 10 T cell receptor beta chains presented below share a single source sample, sequenced in a study of T cell responses to AZD1222 COVID-19 vaccine. Sequenced by immunoSEQ multiplex PCR; TCRdb stores in-frame clones only, minus some. The sample carries tens of thousands of clones, about nine tenths recorded once. The sequences come from peripheral blood, collected on day 0 of AZD1222 vaccination. The receptors shown here come from an adult in good health.

The chain joins TRBV20-1 to TRBJ2-7; perhaps TRBD2 as D (6 bases). Germline values: CDR1 DFQATT, CDR2 SNEGSKA (reference sequence). V was trimmed by 2 bases and J by 7 bases, leaving 9 bases between them. The length of the CDR3 is 11 residues. The CDR3, as DNA: TGCAGTGCTAGAATGGGGGGAGAGCAGTACTTC. Protein product: CSARMGGEQYF.

This chain uses TRBV6-1 with TRBJ2-7; D gene ambiguous. V was clipped by 7 bases and J by 3 bases, with 4 bases between them. CDR1 MNHNS and CDR2 SASEGT come from the germline V gene. The CDR3 is 10 residues long. CDR3 protein: CASMDYEQYF. In nucleotides, the CDR3 is TGTGCCAGCATGGACTACGAGCAGTACTTC.

This rearrangement joins TRBV4-2 to TRBJ2-2; D possibly corresponds to TRBD2 (6 bases). Germline loops: CDR1 LGHNA, CDR2 YNFKEQ. This CDR3 contains 15 residues. Trimming took 1 base from V and 5 from J, leaving 11 bases between them. The CDR3 region has the DNA TGTGCCAGCAGCCAAGGACTAGAGGGGACCGGGGAGCTGTTTTTT. Its translation is CASSQGLEGTGELFF.

The V call is TRBV7-9, the J call TRBJ1-1; D remains unclear. The ends were cut back, 2 bases at V and 0 bases at J, with 7 bases in the middle. This CDR3 has 14 amino acids. Germline CDR1 is SEHNR and CDR2 is FQNEAQ (reference sequence). The DNA of the CDR3 is TGTGCCAGCAGCTTACGCCGGTTGAACACTGAAGCTTTCTTT. This translates into CASSLRRLNTEAFF.

The V call is TRBV5-5, the J call TRBJ2-5; 12 bases line up with TRBD2. With 3 bases clipped from V and 5 bases from J, the junction kept 5 bases outside the gene matches. Germline CDR1 is SGHKS and CDR2 is YYEKEE (reference sequence). The CDR3 consists of 15 residues. The CDR3: CASSSSGGALETQYF. CDR3 bases: TGTGCCAGCAGCTCTAGCGGGGGGGCTCTGGAGACCCAGTACTTC.

This clone was seen a single time. This sequence joins TRBV19 and TRBJ1-5; possibly TRBD1 for D (6 bases). This CDR3 contains 14 residues. The V end lost 4 bases, the J end lost 5 bases, and 12 bases lay between the germline ends. Germline V gene lookup returns CDR1 LNHDA and CDR2 SQIVND (reference sequence). The CDR3 nucleotides are TGTGCCAGTAGTAAATCAGGGGTTTATCAGCCCCAGCATTTT. It codes for CASSKSGVYQPQHF.

As DNA, the CDR3 is TGTGCCAGCTCAAGAACTACAGGGGGCGGGCGCACTGAAGCTTTCTTT. It translates to CASSRTTGGGRTEAFF. The rearrangement uses TRBV18 and TRBJ1-1; 9 bases align to TRBD1. V trimming: 5 bases; J trimming: 4 bases; junction bases outside the gene matches: 11. The CDR3 consists of 16 residues. The germline gives CDR1 KGHSH, CDR2 LQKENI.

The chain links TRBV6-5 to TRBJ2-7, with D possibly matching TRBD1 (6 bases). Deletions cut 6 bases from V and 11 bases from J, with 20 bases between. Per the germline V gene, CDR1 is MNHEY and CDR2 is SVGAGI. The CDR3 covers 13 residues. The CDR3 protein is CASSDRNNRREYF. The DNA for the CDR3 is TGTGCCAGCAGCGACAGGAATAACCGGCGGGAGTACTTC.

CDR3 loop: CASSLVWDSPLHF. The CDR3 DNA is TGCGCCAGCAGCTTGGTGTGGGATTCACCCCTCCACTTT. This chain links TRBV5-1 with TRBJ1-6; no firm D call. V was shortened by 0 bases and J by 8 bases, with 6 bases between the two germline ends. Germline V gene data show CDR1 as SGHRS and CDR2 as YFSETQ. This CDR3 is built from 13 residues.

V gene TRBV6-5 combines with J gene TRBJ1-2; 7 nucleotides agree with TRBD1. There are 13 residues in the CDR3. Germline CDR1 reads MNHEY; CDR2 reads SVGAGI. The J segment lost 6 bases and the V segment lost 5 bases, leaving 6 bases of the junction unmatched. CDR3 loop: CASSPRDRDGYTF. DNA of the CDR3: TGTGCCAGCAGTCCCCGGGACAGAGATGGCTACACCTTC.